This T cell receptor (beta chain) was retrieved from a study of blood T cells in healthy people across ages. For the study at large: Template switching recovered approximately one barcoded beta molecule for every two T cells.

A J-beta primer mix and a sample-barcoded 5' primer were used in a second PCR of roughly 6 to 11 cycles. Unique molecular identifiers of 12 random nucleotides labeled each cDNA. In TCRdb, the 5' RACE reads were re-called with MiXCR into one record per CDR3 protein. In the table there are some 1.8 million distinct CDR3 sequences, about 39% of which are singletons. The donors, healthy Caucasians from Russia, were aged 6 to 90. This clonotype is a singleton in its sample. Its specificity is unknown. One end of the junction fails to match germline, which may point to a read error. The length of the CDR3 is 18 residues. Germline CDR1 is MNHNS and CDR2 is SASEGT. Broader study findings: There were more naive CD4+ cells and higher diversity in long-lived donors than in aged donors.

The receptor comes from a human donor in good health. The rearrangement joins TRBV6-1 to TRBJ1-4, with D uncertain. Sequenced sample: blood. CDR3 DNA sequence: TGTGCCAGCAGTAGATACAGTTATGTGGGGTCAACTAATGAAAACCTGTTTTTT. Residues: CASSRYSYVGSTNENLFF.